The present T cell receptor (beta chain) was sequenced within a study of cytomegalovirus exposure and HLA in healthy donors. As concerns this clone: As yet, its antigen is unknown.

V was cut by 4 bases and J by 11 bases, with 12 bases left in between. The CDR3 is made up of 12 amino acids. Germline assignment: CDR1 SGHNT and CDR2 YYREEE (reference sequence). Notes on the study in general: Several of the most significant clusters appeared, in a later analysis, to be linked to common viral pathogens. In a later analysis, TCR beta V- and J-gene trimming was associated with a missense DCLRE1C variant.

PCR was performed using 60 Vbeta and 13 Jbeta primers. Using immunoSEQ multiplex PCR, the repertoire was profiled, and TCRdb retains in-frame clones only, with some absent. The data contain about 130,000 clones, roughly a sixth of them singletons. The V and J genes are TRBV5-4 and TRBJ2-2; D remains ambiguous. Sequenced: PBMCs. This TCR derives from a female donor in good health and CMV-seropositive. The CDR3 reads CASSATVGELFF. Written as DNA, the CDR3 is TGTGCCAGCAGCGCGACTGTAGGAGAGCTGTTTTTT.